Listed below are T cell receptor beta chains from one sample, sequenced in a study of cytomegalovirus exposure and HLA in healthy donors. The repertoire was sequenced with immunoSEQ multiplex PCR; TCRdb's copy has only in-frame clones and lacks some. This table has fewer than 120,000 clones, less than 85% appearing once. Sequenced material: PBMCs. These receptors all stem from a man aged 30-40 years in good health and CMV-seropositive. CDR3s include the opening cysteine and the closing phenylalanine or tryptophan. A D gene is named only where the DNA matches it firmly. The size field is filled for only some rows; it gives once, few, many or a size class.

V gene,clone size,D gene,J gene,CDR3 DNA,CDR3 protein
TRBV5-6,NA,TRBD1,TRBJ2-7,TGTGCCAGCAGCTCTAGGCATTACAGGGGAACCTTC,CASSSRHYRGTF
TRBV9,few,NA,TRBJ1-1,TGTGCCAGCAGCCTAGGGAGAACCACTGAAGCTTTCTTT,CASSLGRTTEAFF
TRBV5-1,NA,NA,TRBJ2-5,TGCGCCAGCAGCATTGGACAGGGAGGGGGAGAGACCCAGTACTTC,CASSIGQGGGETQYF
TRBV11-2,NA,NA,TRBJ1-1,TGTGCCAGCAGCTTAGTATCCGTGAACACTGAAGCTTTCTTT,CASSLVSVNTEAFF
TRBV4-3,NA,TRBD2,TRBJ2-5,TGCGCCAGCAGCCAAGGTCACCTTGCGGGGGGAGAGACCCAGTACTTC,CASSQGHLAGGETQYF
TRBV7-2,NA,NA,TRBJ2-7,TGTGCCAGCAGCATAGACATGATCTACGAGCAGTACTTC,CASSIDMIYEQYF
TRBV27,NA,NA,TRBJ2-2,TGTGCCAGCAGCCACGATCGGACACGGAACACCGGGGAGCTGTTTTTT,CASSHDRTRNTGELFF
TRBV6-1,NA,TRBD1,TRBJ1-2,TGTGCCAGCAGCGCCGGGACAGGGGGTTATGGCTACACCTTC,CASSAGTGGYGYTF
TRBV30,NA,NA,TRBJ1-1,TGTGCCTGGGGGGACTTTGAAGCTTTCTTT,CAWGDFEAFF
TRBV9,NA,NA,TRBJ2-1,TGTGCCAGCAGCATCGGGAGCCCATACAATGAGCAGTTCTTC,CASSIGSPYNEQFF
TRBV27,NA,TRBD2,TRBJ2-7,TGTGCCAGCAGTATCACTAGCGGGGCCTCCTACGAGCAGTACTTC,CASSITSGASYEQYF
TRBV7-9,NA,NA,TRBJ2-3,TGTGCCAGCAGCCAAGGGGCAGCGTCTACAGATACGCAGTATTTT,CASSQGAASTDTQYF
TRBV9,NA,NA,TRBJ1-3,TGTGCCAGCAGCGTAGCGGGAGACTCAGGGCTATCCGGAAACACCATATATTTT,CASSVAGDSGLSGNTIYF
TRBV15,NA,TRBD1,TRBJ2-7,TGTGCCACCAGTATGTCCGGGACAGTATCCTACGAGCAGTACTTC,CATSMSGTVSYEQYF
TRBV28,NA,NA,TRBJ2-1,TGTGCCAGCAGTTTGGGGGGGCGCTCCTACAATGAGCAGTTCTTC,CASSLGGRSYNEQFF
TRBV7-2,NA,TRBD2,TRBJ2-1,TGTGCCAGCAGCTTAGCGACTAGCGGGGGGGCAGAGCAGTTCTTC,CASSLATSGGAEQFF
TRBV9,NA,NA,TRBJ1-5,TGTGCCAGCAGCGTTGGGTCAGGGCTCGGCAATCAGCCCCAGCATTTT,CASSVGSGLGNQPQHF